These T cell receptor beta chains were read from a single sample in a study of Ad26.COV2.S vaccination and SARS-CoV-2 variants. The repertoire was sequenced with immunoSEQ multiplex PCR; TCRdb's copy has only in-frame clones and lacks some. The sample contains around 500,000 clones, 80% to 90% of which appear only once. The sequenced sample was peripheral blood, obtained in a trial of Ad26.COV2.S vaccine versus placebo. The origin of the receptors is a person between 18 and 65 years old who received the Ad26.COV2.S COVID-19 vaccine or a placebo. The CDR3 runs from the conserved cysteine through the conserved F or W. D genes are given only for firm matches. The listing skips clone size in some rows; elsewhere it reads once, few, many or a size class.

TRBV4-2,TRBD2,TRBJ2-1,.,CASSRLAGRYNEQFF,TGTGCCAGCAGCCGACTAGCGGGCAGATACAATGAGCAGTTCTTC
TRBV7-8,.,TRBJ2-7,.,CASSRGLAPYEQYF,TGTGCCAGCAGCCGAGGGTTGGCTCCCTACGAGCAGTACTTC
TRBV27,TRBD1,TRBJ1-3,.,CASSLTGQGSGNTIYF,TGTGCCAGCAGTTTAACCGGACAGGGCTCTGGAAACACCATATATTTT
TRBV24-1,.,TRBJ2-1,.,CATSDQKNEQFF,TGTGCCACCAGTGATCAAAAAAATGAGCAGTTCTTC
TRBV5-5,.,TRBJ1-1,.,CASSSLQGGTEAFF,TGTGCCAGCAGCAGCCTACAGGGAGGCACTGAAGCTTTCTTT
TRBV18,.,TRBJ1-6,.,CASSAPGRGNSPLHF,TGTGCCAGCTCCGCGCCGGGCCGCGGTAATTCACCCCTCCACTTT
TRBV9,TRBD1,TRBJ2-5,.,CASSVAPTRQGAQETQYF,TGTGCCAGCAGCGTAGCCCCGACGAGACAGGGGGCGCAAGAGACCCAGTACTTC
TRBV24-1,TRBD1,TRBJ1-1,few,CATSDTTGAAFF,TGTGCCACCAGTGACACTACAGGGGCAGCTTTCTTT
TRBV28,TRBD2,TRBJ2-5,.,CASSSGGRAETQYF,TGTGCCAGCAGTTCGGGGGGGAGGGCAGAGACCCAGTACTTC
TRBV27,.,TRBJ1-5,few,CASSRLNNQPQHF,TGTGCCAGCAGCCGCCTGAACAATCAGCCCCAGCATTTT
TRBV18,TRBD2,TRBJ2-1,once,CASSPERASGEQFF,TGTGCCAGCTCACCCGAGAGGGCTAGCGGGGAGCAGTTCTTC
TRBV19,TRBD1,TRBJ1-1,.,CASSKGTGSRAFF,TGTGCCAGTAGTAAGGGGACAGGGTCTCGAGCTTTCTTT
TRBV27,.,TRBJ2-1,.,CASTKGPYNEQFF,TGTGCCAGCACCAAGGGACCGTACAATGAGCAGTTCTTC
TRBV6-1,.,TRBJ1-1,.,CASSGGHLDTMNTEAFF,TGTGCCAGCAGTGGGGGACACTTAGACACCATGAACACTGAAGCTTTCTTT
TRBV28,.,TRBJ2-7,.,CASSSTPGSFYEQYF,TGTGCCAGCAGTTCCACCCCGGGATCCTTCTACGAGCAGTACTTC
TRBV7-6,TRBD1,TRBJ1-2,.,CASSLSAKTGDYGYTF,TGTGCCAGCAGCTTATCTGCCAAGACAGGGGACTATGGCTACACCTTC
TRBV5-6,.,TRBJ1-1,.,CASSFISRGNTEAFF,TGTGCCAGCAGCTTTATTTCACGTGGGAACACTGAAGCTTTCTTT
TRBV7-9,.,TRBJ1-6,.,CASSNKRGRRDEPNSPLHF,TGTGCCAGCAGCAACAAACGCGGGCGGCGGGACGAACCCAATTCACCCCTCCACTTT
TRBV28,TRBD1,TRBJ2-7,.,CASRGHEQYF,TGTGCCAGTAGGGGGCACGAGCAGTACTTC
TRBV5-1,TRBD1,TRBJ1-5,.,CASSWTGGTEPQHF,TGCGCCAGCAGCTGGACAGGGGGCACGGAGCCCCAGCATTTT
TRBV27,.,TRBJ1-5,.,CASSLGQSNQPQHF,TGTGCCAGCAGTTTAGGGCAAAGCAATCAGCCCCAGCATTTT
TRBV6-6,.,TRBJ1-5,.,CASSYSGGHQPQHF,TGTGCCAGCAGTTACTCAGGGGGGCATCAGCCCCAGCATTTT
TRBV28,TRBD2,TRBJ2-3,.,CASSLGRATDTQYF,TGTGCCAGCAGCCTCGGGAGGGCGACAGATACGCAGTATTTT
TRBV3-1/TRBV3-2,.,TRBJ1-6,.,CASSSSGALTNSPLHF,TGTGCCAGCAGCAGTAGCGGTGCACTGACGAATTCACCCCTCCACTTT
TRBV18,TRBD1,TRBJ1-2,.,CASSSSRGINYGYTF,TGTGCCAGCTCCTCGAGCAGGGGGATTAACTATGGCTACACCTTC
TRBV7-2,.,TRBJ2-1,.,CASSLSSGATYNEQFF,TGTGCCAGCAGCTTATCGTCGGGAGCCACCTACAATGAGCAGTTCTTC
TRBV28,TRBD2,TRBJ2-7,.,CASHSSGSSYEQYF,TGTGCCAGTCACTCTAGCGGGAGTTCCTACGAGCAGTACTTC
TRBV15,TRBD2,TRBJ2-1,.,CATRSGSNPYSYNEQFF,TGTGCCACCCGGAGCGGGAGTAACCCCTACTCCTACAATGAGCAGTTCTTC
TRBV5-6,.,TRBJ2-7,.,CASSLVGRLYEQYF,TGTGCCAGCAGCCTGGTAGGCAGATTGTACGAGCAGTACTTC
TRBV9,.,TRBJ2-3,.,CASSAGTPTSTDTQYF,TGTGCCAGCAGCGCAGGGACTCCAACTAGCACAGATACGCAGTATTTT
TRBV20-1,.,TRBJ2-1,once,CSAPSWREQFF,TGCAGTGCCCCAAGTTGGAGGGAGCAGTTCTTC
TRBV9,.,TRBJ1-2,.,CASSGAGYTF,TGTGCCAGCAGCGGGGCGGGCTACACCTTC
TRBV27,TRBD2,TRBJ2-7,.,CASSPQIITAGGPYEQYF,TGTGCCAGCAGTCCACAGATTATTACGGCGGGAGGGCCTTACGAGCAGTACTTC
TRBV30,.,TRBJ1-1,few,CAWIPLGTEAFF,TGTGCCTGGATCCCGTTGGGGACTGAAGCTTTCTTT
TRBV7-9,.,TRBJ2-7,once,CASSLGGGSYEQYF,TGTGCCAGCAGCTTAGGAGGGGGGTCCTACGAGCAGTACTTC
TRBV11-2,TRBD1,TRBJ2-4,.,CASSLGWRDRENIQYF,TGTGCCAGCAGCTTAGGCTGGAGGGACAGGGAAAACATTCAGTACTTC
TRBV10-2,TRBD1,TRBJ1-1,.,CASSERSRGGTEAFF,TGCGCCAGCAGTGAGCGGAGCAGGGGGGGCACTGAAGCTTTCTTT
TRBV6-6,TRBD2,TRBJ2-7,once,CASSIGGLAYEQYF,TGTGCCAGCAGCATTGGAGGACTAGCCTACGAGCAGTACTTC
TRBV29-1,.,TRBJ2-3,.,CSVDGRSAGTVYTQYF,TGCAGCGTTGATGGTCGCTCGGCGGGGACCGTCTATACGCAGTATTTT
TRBV19,TRBD1,TRBJ1-3,.,CACLDRGLGNTIYF,TGTGCCTGTCTCGACAGGGGTCTTGGAAACACCATATATTTT
TRBV7-9,.,TRBJ1-2,.,CASSLNRGPPYGYTF,TGTGCCAGCAGCTTAAATAGGGGTCCTCCCTATGGCTACACCTTC
TRBV18,.,TRBJ1-1,.,CASSPKGVHTEAFF,TGTGCCAGCTCACCTAAGGGCGTTCACACTGAAGCTTTCTTT
TRBV30,.,TRBJ1-5,few,CAWSREQDVFNGNQPQHF,TGTGCCTGGAGTAGAGAACAGGACGTTTTCAACGGCAATCAGCCCCAGCATTTT
TRBV7-3,TRBD2,TRBJ2-1,.,CASSLTVAAQTSGSPQFF,TGTGCCAGCAGCTTAACGGTGGCAGCCCAGACTAGCGGGAGTCCGCAGTTCTTC
TRBV14,.,TRBJ2-7,.,CASGGTYEQYF,TGTGCCAGCGGGGGAACCTACGAGCAGTACTTC
TRBV29-1,TRBD1,TRBJ1-1,.,CSDTRTGLEAFF,TGCAGCGACACACGGACAGGGCTTGAAGCTTTCTTT
TRBV2,.,TRBJ1-6,.,CASSEGPGSPLHF,TGTGCCAGCAGTGAGGGTCCGGGGTCACCCCTCCACTTT
TRBV6-5,.,TRBJ2-2,.,CASSYTGPPTGELFF,TGTGCCAGCAGTTACACGGGACCCCCGACCGGGGAGCTGTTTTTT
TRBV21-1,.,TRBJ1-4,.,CASSKEGQGASEKLFF,TGTGCCAGCAGCAAAGAGGGACAGGGGGCATCCGAAAAACTGTTTTTT
TRBV27,.,TRBJ1-1,once,CASKDGNTEAFF,TGTGCCAGCAAGGACGGGAACACTGAAGCTTTCTTT
TRBV5-4,.,TRBJ2-1,.,CASSLVHWNNEQFF,TGTGCCAGCAGCTTGGTTCACTGGAACAATGAGCAGTTCTTC
TRBV24-1,TRBD2,TRBJ2-1,.,CATSDQPGLLYNEQFF,TGTGCCACCAGTGATCAACCGGGACTACTATACAATGAGCAGTTCTTC
TRBV5-1,.,TRBJ2-2,.,CASSILANTGELFF,TGCGCCAGCAGTATATTAGCGAACACCGGGGAGCTGTTTTTT
TRBV9,.,TRBJ2-1,.,CASSVAGSPYNEQFF,TGTGCCAGCAGCGTAGCCGGGAGCCCCTACAATGAGCAGTTCTTC
TRBV7-9,TRBD1,TRBJ1-6,few,CASSLEGRGPPLHF,TGTGCCAGCAGCTTAGAGGGGAGGGGGCCACCCCTCCACTTT
TRBV19,TRBD1,TRBJ1-2,.,CATTGDFYYGYTF,TGTGCCACTACAGGGGACTTCTACTATGGCTACACCTTC
TRBV7-2,.,TRBJ2-3,.,CASSLFLGVYLYATDTQYF,TGTGCCAGCAGCTTATTTCTGGGGGTCTATCTTTACGCCACAGATACGCAGTATTTT
TRBV7-9,.,TRBJ2-3,.,CASSRPLETDTQYF,TGTGCCAGCAGCCGACCACTAGAGACAGATACGCAGTATTTT